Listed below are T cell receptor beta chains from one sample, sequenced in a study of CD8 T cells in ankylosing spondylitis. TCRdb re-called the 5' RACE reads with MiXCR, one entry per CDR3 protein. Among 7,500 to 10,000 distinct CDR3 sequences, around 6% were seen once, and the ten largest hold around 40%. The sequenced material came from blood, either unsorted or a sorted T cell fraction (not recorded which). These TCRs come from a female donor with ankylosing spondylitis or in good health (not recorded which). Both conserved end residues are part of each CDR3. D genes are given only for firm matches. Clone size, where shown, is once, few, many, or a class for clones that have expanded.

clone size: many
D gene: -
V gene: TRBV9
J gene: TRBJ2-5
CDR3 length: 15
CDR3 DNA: TGTGCCAGCAGCGTAGCTGGGGAAGAAGGGGAGACCCAGTACTTC
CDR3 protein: CASSVAGEEGETQYF

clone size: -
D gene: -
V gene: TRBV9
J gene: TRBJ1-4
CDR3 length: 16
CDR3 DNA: TGTGCCAGCAGCGTAGGCCTGTCAGGGAATAATGAAAAACTGTTTTTT
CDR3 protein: CASSVGLSGNNEKLFF

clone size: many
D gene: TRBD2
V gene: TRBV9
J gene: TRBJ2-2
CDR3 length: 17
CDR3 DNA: TGTGCCAGCAGCGTAGAGCGGCTAGCGGGGAACACCGGGGAGCTGTTTTTT
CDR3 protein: CASSVERLAGNTGELFF

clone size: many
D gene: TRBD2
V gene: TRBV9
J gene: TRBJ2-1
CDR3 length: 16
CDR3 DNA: TGTGCCAGCAGCGCCCCGAGCGGGGTTCGGGAGGATGAGCAGTTCTTC
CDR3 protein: CASSAPSGVREDEQFF

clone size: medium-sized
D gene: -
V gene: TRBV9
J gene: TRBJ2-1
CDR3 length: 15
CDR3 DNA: TGTGCCAGCAGCGACGACAGTAGAGGAAGGCATGAGCAGTTCTTC
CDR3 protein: CASSDDSRGRHEQFF

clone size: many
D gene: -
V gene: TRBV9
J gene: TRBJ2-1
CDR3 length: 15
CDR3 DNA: TGTGCCAGCAGCGTAAAGAGGGATTCCTACAATGAGCAGTTCTTC
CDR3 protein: CASSVKRDSYNEQFF

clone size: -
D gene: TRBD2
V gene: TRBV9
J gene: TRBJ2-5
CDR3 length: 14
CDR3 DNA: TGTGCCAGCAGCCCCGGGACTAGCGGGGAGACCCAGTACTTC
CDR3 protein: CASSPGTSGETQYF

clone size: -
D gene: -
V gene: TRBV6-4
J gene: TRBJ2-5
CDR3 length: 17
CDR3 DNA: TGTGCCAGCAGTGACCCTTGGACAGTACAGACACAAGAGACCCAGTACTTC
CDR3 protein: CASSDPWTVQTQETQYF

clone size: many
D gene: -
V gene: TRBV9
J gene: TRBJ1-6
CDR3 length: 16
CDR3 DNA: TGTGCCAGCAGCGATCCAGGGAGCTCCTATAATTCACCCCTCCACTTT
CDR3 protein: CASSDPGSSYNSPLHF

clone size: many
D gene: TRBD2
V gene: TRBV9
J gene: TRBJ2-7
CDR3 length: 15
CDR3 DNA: TGTGCCAGCAGCGCGGGACTAGCGGGAGGCAACGAGCAGTACTTC
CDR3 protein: CASSAGLAGGNEQYF

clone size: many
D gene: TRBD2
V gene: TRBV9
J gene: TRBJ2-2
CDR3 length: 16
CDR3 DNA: TGTGCCAGCAGCTTCCCGACTAGCGGTACCACCGGGGAGCTGTTTTTT
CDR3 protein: CASSFPTSGTTGELFF

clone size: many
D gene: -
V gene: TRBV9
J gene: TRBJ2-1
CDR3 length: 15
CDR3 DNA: TGTGCCAGCAGCGTAGGGTTCGGCTCCTACAATGAGCAGTTCTTC
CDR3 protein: CASSVGFGSYNEQFF

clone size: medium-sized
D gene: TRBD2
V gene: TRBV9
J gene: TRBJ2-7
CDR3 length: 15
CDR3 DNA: TGTGCCAGCAGCCAATTCCGCGGGAGCCGGAACGAGCAGTACTTC
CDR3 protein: CASSQFRGSRNEQYF

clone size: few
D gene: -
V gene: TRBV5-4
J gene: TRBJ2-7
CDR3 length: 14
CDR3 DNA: TGTCAGTATTTTCAAGAGGTGGAGACCTACGAGCAGTACTTC
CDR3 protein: CQYFQEVETYEQYF

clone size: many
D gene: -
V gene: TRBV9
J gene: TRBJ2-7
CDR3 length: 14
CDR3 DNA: TGTGCCAGCAGCGTAGGCGGAGAGCTATACGAGCAGTACTTC
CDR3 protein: CASSVGGELYEQYF

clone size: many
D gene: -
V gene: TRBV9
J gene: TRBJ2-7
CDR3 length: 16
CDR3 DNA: TGTGCCAGCAGCGTAGACAGGGCCGGGCCTTTGGCCGAGCAGTACTTC
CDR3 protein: CASSVDRAGPLAEQYF

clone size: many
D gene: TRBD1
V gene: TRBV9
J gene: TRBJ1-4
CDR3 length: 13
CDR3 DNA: TGTGCCAGCAGCGGACAGGGAAATGAAAAACTGTTTTTT
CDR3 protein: CASSGQGNEKLFF

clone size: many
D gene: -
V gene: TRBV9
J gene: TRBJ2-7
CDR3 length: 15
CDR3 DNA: TGTGCCAGCAGCGTAGAACGGGATGCCCCCTACGAGCAGTACTTC
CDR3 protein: CASSVERDAPYEQYF

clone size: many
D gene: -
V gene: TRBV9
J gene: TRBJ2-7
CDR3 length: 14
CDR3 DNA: TGTGCCAGCAACCCGGGTCGAAGCTCCTACGAGCAGTACTTC
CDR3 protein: CASNPGRSSYEQYF

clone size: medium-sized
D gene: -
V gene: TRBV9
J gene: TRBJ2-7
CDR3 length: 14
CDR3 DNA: TGTGCCAGCAGCGTAGGACTTCTCTCCTACGAGCAGTACTTC
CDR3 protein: CASSVGLLSYEQYF

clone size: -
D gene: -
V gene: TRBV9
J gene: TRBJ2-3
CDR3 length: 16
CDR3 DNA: TGTGCCAGCAGCGTAGCTCTGGGGGGGGCAGAAGATACGCAGTATTTT
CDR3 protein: CASSVALGGAEDTQYF

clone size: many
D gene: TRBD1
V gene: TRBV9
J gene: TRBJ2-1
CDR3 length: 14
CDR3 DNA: TGTGCCAGCAGCGCCTGGGACAGAAACAATGAGCAGTTCTTC
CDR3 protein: CASSAWDRNNEQFF

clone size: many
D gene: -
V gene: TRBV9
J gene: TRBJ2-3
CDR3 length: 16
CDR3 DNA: TGTGCCAGCAGCGTAGGAGCCGGGCCCTCCACAGATACGCAGTATTTT
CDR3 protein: CASSVGAGPSTDTQYF

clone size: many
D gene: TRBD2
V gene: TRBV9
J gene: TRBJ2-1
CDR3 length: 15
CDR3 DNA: TGTGCCAGCAGCGTAGACGCGGGAGAGTACAATGAGCAGTTCTTC
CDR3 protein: CASSVDAGEYNEQFF

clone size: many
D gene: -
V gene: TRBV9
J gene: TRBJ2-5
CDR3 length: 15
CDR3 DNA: TGTGCCAGCAGCGACCCCGAGGCAGGGCAAGAGACCCAGTACTTC
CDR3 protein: CASSDPEAGQETQYF

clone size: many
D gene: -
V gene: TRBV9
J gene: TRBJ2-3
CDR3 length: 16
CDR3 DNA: TGTGCCAGCAGCGTAGAATCAGTCCCTAGCACAGATACGCAGTATTTT
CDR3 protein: CASSVESVPSTDTQYF

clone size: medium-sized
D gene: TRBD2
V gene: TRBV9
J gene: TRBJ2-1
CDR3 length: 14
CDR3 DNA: TGTGCCAGCAGCCCTTGGACTAGCGGGGGGGCCCCGTTCTTC
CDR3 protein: CASSPWTSGGAPFF

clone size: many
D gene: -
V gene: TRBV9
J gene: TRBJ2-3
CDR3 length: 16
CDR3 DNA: TGTGCCAGCAGCACCTCCGGACTACCCGAGACAGATACGCAGTATTTT
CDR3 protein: CASSTSGLPETDTQYF

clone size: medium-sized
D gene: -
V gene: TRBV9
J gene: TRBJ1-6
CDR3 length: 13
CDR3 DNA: TGTGCCAGCAGCGCGACCAGTGGATCACCCCTCCACTTT
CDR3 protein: CASSATSGSPLHF

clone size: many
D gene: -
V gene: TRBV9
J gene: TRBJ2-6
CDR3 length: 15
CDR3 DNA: TGTGCCAGCAGCGTCGGGCTGTCTGGGGCCAACGTCCTGACTTTC
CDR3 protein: CASSVGLSGANVLTF

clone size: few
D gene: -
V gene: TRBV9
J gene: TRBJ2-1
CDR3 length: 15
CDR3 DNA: TGTGCCAGCAGCGTAGGGAGGGCAGACTACAATGAGCAGTTCTTC
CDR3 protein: CASSVGRADYNEQFF

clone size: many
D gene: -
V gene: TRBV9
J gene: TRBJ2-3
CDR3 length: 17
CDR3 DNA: TGTGCCAGCAGTTCCAGGGCGACAGCTAGACTCACAGATACGCAGTATTTT
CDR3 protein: CASSSRATARLTDTQYF

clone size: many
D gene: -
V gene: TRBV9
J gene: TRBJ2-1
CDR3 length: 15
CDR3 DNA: TGTGCCAGCAGCCTACAAGGTGAGGGCTACAATGAGCAGTTCTTC
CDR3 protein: CASSLQGEGYNEQFF

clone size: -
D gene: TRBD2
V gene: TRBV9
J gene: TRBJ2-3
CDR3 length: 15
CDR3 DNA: TGTGCCAGCAGCCCGGGGGGAATGGGCACAGATACGCAGTATTTT
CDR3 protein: CASSPGGMGTDTQYF

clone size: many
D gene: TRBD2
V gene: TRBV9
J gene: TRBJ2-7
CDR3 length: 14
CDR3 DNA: TGTGCCAGCAGCCCCCGGGGGGGCCCCTACGAGCAGTACTTC
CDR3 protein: CASSPRGGPYEQYF

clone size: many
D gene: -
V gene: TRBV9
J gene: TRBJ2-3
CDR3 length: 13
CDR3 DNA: TGTGCCAGCAGCGAGGGGGGGGGAGATACGCAGTATTTT
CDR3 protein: CASSEGGGDTQYF

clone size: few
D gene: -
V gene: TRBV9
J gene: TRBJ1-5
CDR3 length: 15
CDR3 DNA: TGTGCCAGCAGCGTAGGGCCAGCTTCTAATCAGCCCCAGCATTTT
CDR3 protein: CASSVGPASNQPQHF

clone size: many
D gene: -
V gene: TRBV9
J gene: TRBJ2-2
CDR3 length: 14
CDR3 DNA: TGTGCCAGCAGCGTGACTAGTCCCGGCGGGGAGCTGTTTTTT
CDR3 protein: CASSVTSPGGELFF

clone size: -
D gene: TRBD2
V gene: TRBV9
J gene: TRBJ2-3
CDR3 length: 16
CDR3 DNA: TGTGCCAGCAGCCCCCGTTCAGCGGGGGTCACAGATACGCAGTATTTT
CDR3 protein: CASSPRSAGVTDTQYF

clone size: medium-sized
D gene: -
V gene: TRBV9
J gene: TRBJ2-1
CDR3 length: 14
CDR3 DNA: TGTGCCAGCAGCACCGGGACAACATACAATGAGCAGTTCTTC
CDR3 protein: CASSTGTTYNEQFF

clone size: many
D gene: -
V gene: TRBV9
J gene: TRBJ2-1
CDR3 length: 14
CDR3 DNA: TGTGCCAGCAGCGTAGTTAGCGGATACAATGAGCAGTTCTTC
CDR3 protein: CASSVVSGYNEQFF

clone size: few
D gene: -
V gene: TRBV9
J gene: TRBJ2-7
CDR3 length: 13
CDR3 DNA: TGTGCCAGCAGCGCGTCTGATACCTACGAGCAGTACTTC
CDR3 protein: CASSASDTYEQYF

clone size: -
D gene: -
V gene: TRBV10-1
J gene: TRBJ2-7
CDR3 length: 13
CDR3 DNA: TGCGCCAGCAGTGAGTTACTGTGCAGCGAGCAGTACTTC
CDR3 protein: CASSELLCSEQYF

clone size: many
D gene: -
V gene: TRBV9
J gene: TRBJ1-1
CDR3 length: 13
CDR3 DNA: TGTGCCAGCAGCGACCCGACAGGCCTGGAAGCTTTCTTT
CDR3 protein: CASSDPTGLEAFF

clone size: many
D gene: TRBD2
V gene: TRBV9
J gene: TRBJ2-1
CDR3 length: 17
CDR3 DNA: TGTGCCAGCAGTCCAACCGGGACTAGCGGGAACTACAATGAGCAGTTCTTC
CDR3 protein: CASSPTGTSGNYNEQFF

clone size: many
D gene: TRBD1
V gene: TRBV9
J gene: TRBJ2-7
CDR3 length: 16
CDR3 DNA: TGTGCCAGCAGCGTAGGATCCGGGACAGGGTTATACGAGCAGTACTTC
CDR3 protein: CASSVGSGTGLYEQYF

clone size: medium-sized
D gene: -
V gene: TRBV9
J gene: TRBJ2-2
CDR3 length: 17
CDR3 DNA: TGTGCCAGCAGCCTCAACCCGAGGGAGCAGCCTGGCGGGGAGCTGTTTTTT
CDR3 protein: CASSLNPREQPGGELFF

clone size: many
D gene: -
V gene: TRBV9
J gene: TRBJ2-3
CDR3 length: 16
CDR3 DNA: TGTGCCAGCAGCGTAGCTGGGGGGGGCGGCACAGATACGCAGTATTTT
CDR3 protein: CASSVAGGGGTDTQYF

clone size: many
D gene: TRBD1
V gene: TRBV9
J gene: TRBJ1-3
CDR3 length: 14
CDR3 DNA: TGTGCCAGCAGCGGGGACAGAACTGGAAACACCATATATTTT
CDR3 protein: CASSGDRTGNTIYF

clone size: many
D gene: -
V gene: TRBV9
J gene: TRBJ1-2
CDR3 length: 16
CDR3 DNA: TGTGCCAGCAGCGTAGAGGGAGGACTTCTTAACTATGGCTACACCTTC
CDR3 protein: CASSVEGGLLNYGYTF

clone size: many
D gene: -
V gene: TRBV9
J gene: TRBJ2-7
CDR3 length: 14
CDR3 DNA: TGTGCCAGCAGCGTAGGTTGGAGCTCCTACGAGCAGTACTTC
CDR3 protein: CASSVGWSSYEQYF

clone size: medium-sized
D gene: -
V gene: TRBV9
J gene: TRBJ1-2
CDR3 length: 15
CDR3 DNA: TGTGCCAGCAGCGTTACCGACGACAGGATGTATGGCTACACCTTC
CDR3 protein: CASSVTDDRMYGYTF

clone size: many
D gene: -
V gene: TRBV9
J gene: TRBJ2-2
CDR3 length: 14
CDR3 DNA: TGTGCCAGCAGTCTAATGAAGAACACCGGGGAGCTGTTTTTT
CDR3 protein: CASSLMKNTGELFF

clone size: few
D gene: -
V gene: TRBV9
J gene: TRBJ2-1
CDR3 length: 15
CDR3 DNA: TGTGCCAGCAGCGTCGCCCGTGTACCCTACAATGAGCAGTTCTTC
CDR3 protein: CASSVARVPYNEQFF